Each of the 22 T cell receptor beta chains below was sequenced from the same sample in a study of Ad26.COV2.S vaccination and SARS-CoV-2 variants. Stated treatment: roughly 18 received Ad26.COV2.S at low or high dose, single or two shots; 5 received placebo; per-sample allocation not given. Following the first vaccine or placebo injection, samples were taken on day 63. Repertoires were generated with immunoSEQ multiplex PCR, while TCRdb's copy carries only in-frame clones and drops some. The sample gives 350,000 to 400,000 clones, around 85% of which show up once; roughly 3% is in the top ten. The sample consisted of peripheral blood, taken in a trial of Ad26.COV2.S vaccine versus placebo. These receptors were taken from a person between 18 and 65 years old who received the Ad26.COV2.S COVID-19 vaccine or a placebo.

This clone has just one count. This rearrangement joins TRBV18 to TRBJ1-1; D gene uncertain. Germline lookup yields CDR1 KGHSH and CDR2 LQKENI. Trimming removed 2 bases at V and 5 bases at J, with 12 bases between. The CDR3 extends over 14 amino acids. This CDR3 is CASSPGGPGTEAFF. Here the CDR3 DNA reads TGTGCCAGCTCACCAGGAGGTCCGGGGACTGAAGCTTTCTTT.

The chain joins TRBV6-5 to TRBJ1-4; tentative D call: TRBD1 (5 bases). Trimming stripped 6 bases from V and 4 bases from J, with 12 bases between. The CDR3 sequence is 14 residues long. Germline CDR1 MNHEY, CDR2 SVGAGI. The CDR3 DNA sequence: TGTGCCAGCAGCTCGGGACCTTTTAATGAAAAACTGTTTTTT. This encodes CASSSGPFNEKLFF.

The chain couples TRBV5-1 to TRBJ1-1; D is ambiguous. This CDR3 spans 16 amino acids. CDR1 is SGHRS and CDR2 is YFSETQ in the germline V gene. Deletions cut 4 bases from V and 0 bases from J, with 16 bases between. This chain's CDR3 is CASSPNRSRVNTEAFF. CDR3 bases: TGCGCCAGCAGCCCTAACCGTTCACGGGTGAACACTGAAGCTTTCTTT.

The genes are TRBV6-2 or TRBV6-3 and TRBJ2-3, with unresolved D. V dropped 4 bases and J dropped 6 bases, with 14 bases sitting between them. The CDR3 has 14 amino acids. The V gene's germline CDR1 is MNHEY and CDR2 SVGEGT. The CDR3 protein is CASSSQVLIDTQYF. CDR3 sequence (DNA): TGTGCCAGCAGTTCCCAGGTGTTGATTGATACGCAGTATTTT.

This sequence joins TRBV4-3 and TRBJ2-2, with TRBD1 as a possible D gene (5 bases). Between the trimmed V and J ends, which lost 2 bases and 3 bases, there was a span of 7 bases. The CDR3 runs to 14 residues. CDR1 LGHNA and CDR2 YSLEER come from the germline V gene. DNA for the CDR3: TGCGCCAGCAGCCAACTGACAGACACCGGGGAGCTGTTTTTT. Its translation is CASSQLTDTGELFF.

V usage is TRBV6-2 or TRBV6-3 and J usage is TRBJ1-2, with a tentative D call TRBD1 (5 bases). The CDR3 extends over 12 amino acids. V lost 5 bases, J lost 8 bases, and 12 bases lay in between. Germline assignment: CDR1 MNHEY and CDR2 SVGEGT. The CDR3 spells CASSIGAQGYTF. The CDR3 coding sequence is TGTGCCAGCAGTATAGGGGCGCAAGGCTACACCTTC.

This clone was seen once. The V and J genes are TRBV4-1 and TRBJ2-7; D is uncertain. This CDR3 is built from 14 residues. Germline CDR1 and CDR2: MGHRA and YSYEKL. The ends were cut back, 1 base at V and 0 bases at J, with 7 bases in the middle. The CDR3 loop is CASSQGLGSYEQYF. CDR3 in DNA: TGCGCCAGCAGCCAAGGATTGGGCTCCTACGAGCAGTACTTC.

J is TRBJ2-7 and V is TRBV12-5, with D maybe TRBD1 (6 bases). The CDR3 extends over 17 amino acids. V gave up 1 base and J gave up 1 base, with 17 bases separating them. CDR1 is LGHNT, CDR2 FRNRAP, per germline. The CDR3 loop is CASGLAPHRVYSYEQYF. Written as DNA, the CDR3 is TGTGCTAGTGGTTTGGCTCCCCACAGGGTATATTCCTACGAGCAGTACTTC.

This sequence joins TRBV4-3 and TRBJ1-2; D gene uncertain. Trimming took 0 bases from V and 2 from J, leaving 10 bases between them. Germline CDR1 is LGHNA and CDR2 is YSLEER. CDR3 length: 15 amino acids. The chain's CDR3 is CASSQEFNSNYGYTF. CDR3 DNA: TGCGCCAGCAGCCAAGAGTTTAATTCCAACTATGGCTACACCTTC.

The chain couples TRBV7-2 to TRBJ2-1, with D unclear. The V end lost 1 base, the J end lost 4 bases, and 11 bases lay between the germline ends. Germline loops: CDR1 SGHTA, CDR2 FQGNSA. This CDR3 is 15 amino acids long. The CDR3 sequence is CASSLGSGGYNEQFF. The CDR3 nucleotides are TGTGCCAGCAGCTTAGGGTCTGGCGGATACAATGAGCAGTTCTTC.

This clone appeared once. The chain links TRBV5-1 to TRBJ1-1, with D hard to call. In germline, CDR1 is SGHRS, CDR2 YFSETQ. Trimming stripped 0 bases from V and 4 bases from J, with 22 bases between. This CDR3 comprises 18 residues. CDR3 residues: CASSLVSVVATRATEAFF. CDR3 bases: TGCGCCAGCAGCTTGGTGTCCGTCGTCGCGACGAGGGCCACTGAAGCTTTCTTT.

This chain joins TRBV5-4 and TRBJ2-1; the D call may be TRBD1 or TRBD2 (5 bases each). The CDR3 is 14 residues long. Trimming took 4 bases from V and 5 from J, leaving 13 bases between them. Per the germline V gene, CDR1 is SGHNT and CDR2 is YYREEE (reference sequence). CDR3 in amino acids: CASSPSGPHNEQFF. In DNA, the CDR3 is TGTGCCAGCAGCCCGTCGGGACCCCACAATGAGCAGTTCTTC. The variable domain in full, completed from reference TRBV5-4 and TRBJ2-1, reads ETGVTQSPTHLIKTRGQQVTLRCSSQSGHNTVSWYQQALGQGPQFIFQYYREEENGRGNFPPRFSGLQFPNYSSELNVNALELDDSALYLCASSPSGPHNEQFFGPGTRLTVL.

The rearrangement uses TRBV4-1 and TRBJ1-4; no definite D call. The germline gives CDR1 MGHRA, CDR2 YSYEKL. V lost 0 bases and J 6 bases, leaving 14 bases between the germline ends. The CDR3 has 16 residues. This chain's CDR3 is CASSQDEVLGYEKLFF. The CDR3 DNA follows: TGCGCCAGCAGCCAAGATGAGGTCCTCGGCTATGAAAAACTGTTTTTT.

The V gene is TRBV7-8, the J gene TRBJ2-7, with 7 bases that match TRBD1. V gave up 1 base and J gave up 5 bases; unmatched junction bases: 11. Germline assignment: CDR1 SGHVS and CDR2 FQNEAQ. This CDR3 has 16 amino acids. The CDR3: CASSLVGQAGVDEQYF. CDR3 nucleotide sequence: TGTGCCAGCAGCTTAGTAGGACAGGCAGGTGTCGACGAGCAGTACTTC. Filled out from reference TRBV7-8 and TRBJ2-7, the complete variable domain reads GAGVSQSPRYKVAKRGQDVALRCDPISGHVSLFWYQQALGQGPEFLTYFQNEAQLDKSGLPSDRFFAERPEGSVSTLKIQRTQQEDSAVYLCASSLVGQAGVDEQYFGPGTRLTVT.

The CDR3 coding sequence is TGTGCCAGTAGTAACCGAGCGGGGGCCGAAGAAGAGACCCAGTACTTC. Translated, it gives CASSNRAGAEEETQYF. The chain employs TRBV19 and TRBJ2-5, with 8 bases that match TRBD2. V trimming: 4 bases; J trimming: 3 bases; junction bases outside the gene matches: 10. The CDR3 contains 16 residues. Germline V CDR1 and CDR2: LNHDA, SQIVND (reference sequence).

V and J are TRBV4-1 and TRBJ1-1; D is perhaps TRBD1 (5 bases). The CDR3 has 15 amino acids. Germline assignment: CDR1 MGHRA and CDR2 YSYEKL. Between the trimmed V and J ends, which lost 1 base and 4 bases, there was a span of 13 bases. The CDR3 DNA reads TGCGCCAGCAGCCAAGTCGGATCGAGGGGCACTGAAGCTTTCTTT. This gives the protein CASSQVGSRGTEAFF.

The chain carries TRBV6-5 and TRBJ1-6; D not certain. Germline values: CDR1 MNHEY, CDR2 SVGAGI. The CDR3 is 13 residues long. V lost 7 bases to trimming and J lost 7 bases, with 11 bases between them. CDR3 region: CASTNGRNSPLHF. Here the CDR3 DNA reads TGTGCCAGCACCAATGGGCGGAATTCACCCCTCCACTTT.

V gene TRBV19 combines with J gene TRBJ2-2, with 8 bases identical to TRBD2. This CDR3 region has 18 residues. The germline gives CDR1 LNHDA, CDR2 SQIVND (reference sequence). V was pared by 4 bases and J by 7 bases, with 17 bases of the junction left unmatched. CDR3 protein: CASSTRYSGGLRGGELFF. The CDR3, as DNA: TGTGCCAGTAGTACCCGATACAGCGGGGGCCTCCGAGGCGGGGAGCTGTTTTTT.

The chain has TRBV11-2 and TRBJ2-2, with 14 bases that match TRBD2. The CDR3 spans 18 residues. V trimming: 5 bases; J trimming: 7 bases; junction bases outside the gene matches: 12. The germline V gene encodes CDR1 SGHAT and CDR2 FQNNGV. CDR3 nucleotide sequence: TGTGCCAGCAGCCAGGGACTAGCGGGGGCCACCCGGGGCGGGGAGCTGTTTTTT. Amino acid sequence: CASSQGLAGATRGGELFF.

This chain uses TRBV6-5 with TRBJ1-6; TRBD1 matches at 7 bases. This CDR3 is 14 amino acids long. V lost 6 bases and J lost 8; bases outside the gene matches: 7. Germline V gene lookup returns CDR1 MNHEY and CDR2 SVGAGI. The CDR3 protein is CASSQDRADSPLHF. CDR3 nucleotides: TGTGCCAGCAGCCAAGACAGGGCCGATTCACCCCTCCACTTT.

V and J are TRBV18 and TRBJ1-4, with 7 bases aligning to TRBD1. The CDR3 contains 15 residues. V lost 2 bases and J lost 7; bases outside the gene matches: 7. Germline V gives CDR1 KGHSH, CDR2 LQKENI. The DNA of the CDR3 is TGTGCCAGCTCACCAGCAGGGGGGCTAGGTGAAAAACTGTTTTTT. It yields the protein CASSPAGGLGEKLFF.

CDR3 protein: CAISESMGPGPSYGYTF. The CDR3 bases are TGTGCCATCAGTGAGTCTATGGGGCCAGGACCCTCCTATGGCTACACCTTC. The rearrangement links TRBV10-3 to TRBJ1-2; a possible D gene is TRBD1 (5 bases). The germline V gene has CDR1 ENHRY and CDR2 SYGVKD. Trimming took 0 bases from V and 4 from J, leaving 18 bases between them. The CDR3 length is 17 residues.